One and the same sample provided the 19 T cell receptor beta chains below, sequenced in a study of blood T cell repertoires in COVID-19. The assay was immunoSEQ multiplex PCR, and TCRdb's table has in-frame clones only and misses some. In the table there are about 190,000 clones, more than 75% of which are singletons. Sequenced input: peripheral blood. These receptors were obtained from a woman aged 55-75 years with COVID-19, enrolled during active disease.

This rearrangement joins TRBV5-1 to TRBJ2-5; 8 bases match TRBD1. V gave up 2 bases and J gave up 5 bases; unmatched junction bases: 8. CDR3 size: 15 residues. The germline V gene has CDR1 SGHRS and CDR2 YFSETQ. The CDR3 DNA follows: TGCGCCAGCAGCTTCAGGGGGCTGAGGTGGGAGACCCAGTACTTC. Protein sequence: CASSFRGLRWETQYF.

The chain uses TRBV5-4 and TRBJ2-1; 16 nucleotides line up with TRBD2. The CDR3 length is 17 residues. Trimming cost V 3 bases and J 7 bases; bases outside gene matches: 7. In germline, CDR1 is SGHNT, CDR2 YYREEE (reference sequence). Written as DNA, the CDR3 is TGTGCCAGCAGCTCGGGACTAGCGGGGGGGCCGATTAATGAGCAGTTCTTC. Translated: CASSSGLAGGPINEQFF.

This clone was detected once. The V and J genes are TRBV28 and TRBJ2-1; TRBD1 might be the D (6 bases). This CDR3 has 14 amino acids. Germline-derived CDR1 and CDR2 are MDHEN and SYDVKM. The V and J ends lost 4 bases and 7 bases respectively, with 14 bases between them. This CDR3 is CASSSFRGRNEQFF. The CDR3 region has the DNA TGTGCCAGCAGTTCTTTCAGGGGCAGGAATGAGCAGTTCTTC.

The chain links TRBV3-1 (or the pseudogene TRBV3-2) to TRBJ2-1; maybe TRBD1 (6 bases). V lost 1 base and J lost 8, with 12 bases in between. Germline loops: CDR1 LGHDT, CDR2 YNNKEL (reference sequence). The length of the CDR3 is 14 residues. The CDR3 coding sequence is TGTGCCAGCAGCCAAGCGGCAGGGGACGATGAGCAGTTCTTC. Translating it yields CASSQAAGDDEQFF.

The chain recombines TRBV11-2 with TRBJ2-5; TRBD2 matches 10 bases. The ends lost 3 bases at V and 5 bases at J; junction bases unmatched: 12. CDR1 and CDR2 from the germline V gene are SGHAT and FQNNGV. The CDR3 is 17 residues long. CDR3 sequence (DNA): TGTGCCAGCAGCTTGATTGTAAGCGGGAGGGCCCGGGAGACCCAGTACTTC. It encodes CASSLIVSGRARETQYF.

The chain has TRBV7-2 and TRBJ2-1; D possibly corresponds to TRBD2 (6 bases). The CDR3 runs 16 residues. The V gene lost 3 bases and the J gene lost 8 bases, with 20 bases spanning the gap. Germline lookup yields CDR1 SGHTA and CDR2 FQGNSA. CDR3 in DNA: TGTGCCAGCAGCTTTCGTACGGGACTGGCCTGGGATGAGCAGTTCTTC. Its protein is CASSFRTGLAWDEQFF. Full variable domain (missing parts from reference TRBV7-2 and TRBJ2-1): GAGVSQSPSNKVTEKGKDVELRCDPISGHTALYWYRQSLGQGLEFLIYFQGNSAPDKSGLPSDRFSAERTGGSVSTLTIQRTQQEDSAVYLCASSFRTGLAWDEQFFGPGTRLTVL.

This chain uses TRBV7-3 with TRBJ1-6; possibly TRBD1 for D (6 bases). The CDR3 length is 15 residues. Germline values: CDR1 SGHTA, CDR2 FQGTGA. Trimming cost V 1 base and J 7 bases, with 11 bases left between them. The CDR3 sequence is CASSLMAGENSPLHF. Written as DNA, the CDR3 is TGTGCCAGCAGCTTAATGGCAGGGGAAAATTCACCCCTCCACTTT.

The chain combines TRBV5-4 with TRBJ2-7; TRBD1 matches 10 bases. Germline trimming cut 3 bases from V and 3 bases from J; bases unmatched to any gene: 0. CDR1 and CDR2 from the germline V gene are SGHNT and YYREEE (reference sequence). CDR3 size: 13 residues. This CDR3 is CASSWTGGYEQYF. DNA for the CDR3: TGTGCCAGCAGCTGGACAGGGGGCTACGAGCAGTACTTC.

V gene TRBV19 combines with J gene TRBJ1-5; a possible D gene is TRBD1 (6 bases). CDR1 is LNHDA, CDR2 SQIVND, per germline (reference sequence). Between the trimmed V and J ends, which lost 3 bases and 8 bases, there was a span of 17 bases. This CDR3 spans 15 amino acids. CDR3 sequence: CASSMTSTGEKPQHF. Here the CDR3 DNA reads TGTGCCAGTAGTATGACTTCGACAGGAGAGAAGCCCCAGCATTTT. Looking up the rest from reference TRBV19 and TRBJ1-5 gives the full variable domain: DGGITQSPKYLFRKEGQNVTLSCEQNLNHDAMYWYRQDPGQGLRLIYYSQIVNDFQKGDIAEGYSVSREKKESFPLTVTSAQKNPTAFYLCASSMTSTGEKPQHFGDGTRLSIL.

The chain employs TRBV2 and TRBJ2-6, with 10 bases lining up with TRBD1. The CDR3 has 17 residues. J gave up 0 bases and V 6 bases, and 5 bases lay outside the gene matches. The germline V gene has CDR1 SNHLY and CDR2 FYNNEI. The CDR3 region is CASRGDRGSSGANVLTF. The CDR3 nucleotides are TGTGCCAGCAGAGGGGACAGGGGTTCCTCTGGGGCCAACGTCCTGACTTTC.

The V gene is TRBV28, the J gene TRBJ2-5, with D perhaps matching TRBD2 (5 bases). The V end was cut by 8 bases, the J end by 5 bases, with 18 bases between. Germline CDR1 and CDR2: MDHEN and SYDVKM. There are 14 residues in the CDR3. The CDR3: CASAHRDSRETQYF. CDR3 sequence (DNA): TGTGCCAGCGCACACCGGGATTCTAGGGAGACCCAGTACTTC. The entire variable domain, with the rest obtained from reference TRBV28 and TRBJ2-5, is as follows: DVKVTQSSRYLVKRTGEKVFLECVQDMDHENMFWYRQDPGLGLRLIYFSYDVKMKEKGDIPEGYSVSREKKERFSLILESASTNQTSMYLCASAHRDSRETQYFGPGTRLLVL.

The chain recombines TRBV7-2 with TRBJ1-2; 11 nucleotides line up with TRBD1. Germline CDR1 SGHTA, CDR2 FQGNSA. The CDR3 spans 17 residues. Losses at the gene ends were 6 bases for V and 0 bases for J; bases not matched to a gene: 9. The CDR3 nucleotides are TGTGCCAGCAGACCCGGGACAGGGGGACCCACTAACTATGGCTACACCTTC. Translation gives CASRPGTGGPTNYGYTF.

The V and J genes are TRBV6-1 and TRBJ1-2; 10 nucleotides match TRBD1. V shed 5 bases, J shed 7 bases, and the junction held 7 bases outside the gene matches. CDR1 is MNHNS, CDR2 SASEGT, per germline. CDR3 length: 14 amino acids. The CDR3 loop reads CASSHGTGASGYTF. CDR3 coding DNA: TGTGCCAGCAGTCATGGGACAGGGGCAAGTGGCTACACCTTC.

This clone was counted a single time. The J gene is TRBJ2-1, the V gene TRBV2; 8 bases match TRBD2. The germline V gene encodes CDR1 SNHLY and CDR2 FYNNEI. This CDR3 spans 14 amino acids. V shed 5 bases and J 6 bases; nucleotides not matched to a gene: 6. The CDR3 bases are TGTGCCAGCAGTAGCGGGAGTGAGGGCAATGAGCAGTTCTTC. Translating it yields CASSSGSEGNEQFF.

The table lists this clone with a count of one. The DNA for the CDR3 is TGTGCCAGCGGGGGCAGGGCGAACACCGGGGAGCTGTTTTTT. Its translation: CASGGRANTGELFF. This sequence joins TRBV6-5 and TRBJ2-2, with D perhaps TRBD1 (6 bases). CDR1 and CDR2 (germline): MNHEY, SVGAGI. This CDR3 comprises 14 residues. Trimming shortened V by 8 bases and J by 0 bases, and 10 bases separated the two germline ends.

This rearrangement joins TRBV4-3 to TRBJ1-1; D is unresolved. CDR1 LGHNA and CDR2 YSLEER come from the germline V gene. Trimming removed 0 bases at V and 0 bases at J, with 2 bases between. CDR3 length: 13 residues. The CDR3 here is CASSQDMNTEAFF. DNA of the CDR3: TGCGCCAGCAGCCAAGATATGAACACTGAAGCTTTCTTT.

The CDR3 reads CASSLSQTGTEAFF. CDR3 bases: TGCGCCAGCAGCTTGAGTCAGACGGGCACTGAAGCTTTCTTT. The rearrangement links TRBV5-1 to TRBJ1-1; D ambiguous. The CDR3 extends over 14 amino acids. Germline CDR1 reads SGHRS; CDR2 reads YFSETQ. Trimming pared 1 base from V and 4 bases from J, leaving 11 bases between.

This clone turned up a few times. This chain uses TRBV5-1 with TRBJ2-7; 11 nucleotides line up with TRBD2. This CDR3 is 17 amino acids long. V lost 4 bases, J lost 7 bases, and 16 bases stayed unmatched. Germline CDR1 reads SGHRS; CDR2 reads YFSETQ. DNA of the CDR3: TGCGCCAGCAGCGAAACTAGCGGGAGAGGTCTTTTGAGGGAGCAGTACTTC. It translates to CASSETSGRGLLREQYF.

The rearrangement joins TRBV11-2 to TRBJ1-6; D remains unclear. Trimming left V 1 base short and J 10 bases short, with 8 bases between. Germline CDR1 is SGHAT and CDR2 is FQNNGV. The CDR3 runs to 13 residues. The DNA for the CDR3 is TGTGCCAGCAGCTTAGGTGCAAGCTCACCCCTCCACTTT. Translation: CASSLGASSPLHF.